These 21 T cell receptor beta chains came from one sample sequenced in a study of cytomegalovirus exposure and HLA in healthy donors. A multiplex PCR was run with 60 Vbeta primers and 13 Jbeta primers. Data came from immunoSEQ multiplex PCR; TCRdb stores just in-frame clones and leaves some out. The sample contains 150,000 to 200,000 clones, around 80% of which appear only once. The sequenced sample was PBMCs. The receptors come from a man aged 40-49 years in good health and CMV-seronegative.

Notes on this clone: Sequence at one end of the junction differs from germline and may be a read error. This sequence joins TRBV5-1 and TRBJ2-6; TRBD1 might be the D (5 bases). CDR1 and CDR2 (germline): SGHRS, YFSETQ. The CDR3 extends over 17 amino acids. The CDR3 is CASSLRPKEPGANGLTF. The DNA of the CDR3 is TGCGCCAGCAGCTTGAGACCGAAAGAGCCTGGGGCCAACGGCCTGACTTTC.

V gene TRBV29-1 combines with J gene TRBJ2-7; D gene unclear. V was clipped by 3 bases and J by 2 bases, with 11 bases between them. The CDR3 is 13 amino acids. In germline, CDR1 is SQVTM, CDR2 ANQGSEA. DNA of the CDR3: TGCAGCGTTGACTTCTCGATAGCCTACGAGCAGTACTTC. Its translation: CSVDFSIAYEQYF.

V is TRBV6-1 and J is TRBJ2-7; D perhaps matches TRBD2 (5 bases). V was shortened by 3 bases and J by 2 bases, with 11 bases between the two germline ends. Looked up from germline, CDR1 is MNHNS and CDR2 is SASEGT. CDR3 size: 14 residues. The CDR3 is CASSDLVEAYEQYF. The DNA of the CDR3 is TGTGCCAGCAGTGATCTAGTGGAGGCCTACGAGCAGTACTTC.

This CDR3 is CASIDGRAGELFF. CDR3 in DNA: TGTGCCAGTATTGACGGGAGGGCCGGGGAGCTGTTTTTT. The V and J genes are TRBV19 and TRBJ2-2; 8 positions match TRBD2. The V gene's germline CDR1 is LNHDA and CDR2 SQIVND (reference sequence). CDR3 length: 13 amino acids. Germline trimming cut 7 bases from V and 6 bases from J; bases unmatched to any gene: 4.

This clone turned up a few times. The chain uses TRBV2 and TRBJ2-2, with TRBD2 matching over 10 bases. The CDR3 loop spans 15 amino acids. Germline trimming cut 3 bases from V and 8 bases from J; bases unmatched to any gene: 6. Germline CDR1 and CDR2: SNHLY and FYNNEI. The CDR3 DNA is TGTGCCAGCAGTGATTCTAGCGGGAGTATAGGGGAGCTGTTTTTT. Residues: CASSDSSGSIGELFF.

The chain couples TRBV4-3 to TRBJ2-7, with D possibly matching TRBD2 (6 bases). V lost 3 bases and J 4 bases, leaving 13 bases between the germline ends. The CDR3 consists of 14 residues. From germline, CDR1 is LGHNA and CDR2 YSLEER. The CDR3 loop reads CASSHNRGSYEQYF. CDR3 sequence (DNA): TGCGCCAGCAGCCACAACCGGGGGTCTTACGAGCAGTACTTC.

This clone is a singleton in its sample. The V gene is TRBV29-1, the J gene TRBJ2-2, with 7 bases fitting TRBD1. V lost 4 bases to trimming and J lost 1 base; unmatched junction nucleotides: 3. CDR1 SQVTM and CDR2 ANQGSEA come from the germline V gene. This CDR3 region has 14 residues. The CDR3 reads CSVGGGVNTGELFF. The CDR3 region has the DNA TGCAGCGTTGGAGGGGGCGTGAACACCGGGGAGCTGTTTTTT.

The CDR3 spells CASRPGLRTDTQYF. CDR3 coding DNA: TGTGCCAGCCGCCCGGGACTTCGCACAGATACGCAGTATTTT. V and J are TRBV28 and TRBJ2-3; possible D gene TRBD2, 6 bases. V lost 8 bases, J lost 1 base, and 13 bases lay in between. Germline assignment: CDR1 MDHEN and CDR2 SYDVKM. The CDR3 spans 14 residues. Looking up the rest from reference TRBV28 and TRBJ2-3 gives the full variable domain: DVKVTQSSRYLVKRTGEKVFLECVQDMDHENMFWYRQDPGLGLRLIYFSYDVKMKEKGDIPEGYSVSREKKERFSLILESASTNQTSMYLCASRPGLRTDTQYFGPGTRLTVL.

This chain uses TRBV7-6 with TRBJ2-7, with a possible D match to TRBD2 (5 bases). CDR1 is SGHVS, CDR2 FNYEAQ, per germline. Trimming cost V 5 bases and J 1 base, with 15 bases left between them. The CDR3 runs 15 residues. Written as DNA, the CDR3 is TGTGCCAGCAGCCCCCGGACGGGGAGTTCCTACGAGCAGTACTTC. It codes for CASSPRTGSSYEQYF.

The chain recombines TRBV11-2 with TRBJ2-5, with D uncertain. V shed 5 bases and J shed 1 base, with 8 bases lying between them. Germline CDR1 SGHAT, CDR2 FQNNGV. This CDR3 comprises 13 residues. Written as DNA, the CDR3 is TGTGCCAGCAGCCCCCCCAGCCAAGAGACCCAGTACTTC. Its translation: CASSPPSQETQYF.

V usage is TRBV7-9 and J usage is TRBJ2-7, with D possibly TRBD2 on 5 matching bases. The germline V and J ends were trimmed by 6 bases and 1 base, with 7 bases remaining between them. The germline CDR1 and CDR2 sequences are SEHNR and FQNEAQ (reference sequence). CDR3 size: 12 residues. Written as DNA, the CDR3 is TGTGCCAGCAGTCCGGGGTCCTACGAGCAGTACTTC. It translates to CASSPGSYEQYF.

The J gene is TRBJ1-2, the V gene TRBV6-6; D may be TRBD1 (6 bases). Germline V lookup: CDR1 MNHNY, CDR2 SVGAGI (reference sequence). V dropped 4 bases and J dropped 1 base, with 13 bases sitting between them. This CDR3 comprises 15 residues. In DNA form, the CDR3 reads TGTGCCAGCAGTTCAAACAGGGAATATAACTATGGCTACACCTTC. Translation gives CASSSNREYNYGYTF.

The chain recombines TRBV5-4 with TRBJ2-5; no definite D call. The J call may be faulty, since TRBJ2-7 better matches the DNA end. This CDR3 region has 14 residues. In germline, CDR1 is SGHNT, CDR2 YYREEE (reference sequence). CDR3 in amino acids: CASSPGRFTYEQYF. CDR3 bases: TGTGCCAGCAGCCCAGGTCGGTTCACCTACGAGCAGTACTTC.

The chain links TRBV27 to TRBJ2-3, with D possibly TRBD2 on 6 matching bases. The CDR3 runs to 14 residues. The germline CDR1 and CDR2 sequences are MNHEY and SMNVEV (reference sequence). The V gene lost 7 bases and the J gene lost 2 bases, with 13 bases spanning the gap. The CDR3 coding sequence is TGTGCCAGCAACTTAGGGAGGCCCACAGATACGCAGTATTTT. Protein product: CASNLGRPTDTQYF.

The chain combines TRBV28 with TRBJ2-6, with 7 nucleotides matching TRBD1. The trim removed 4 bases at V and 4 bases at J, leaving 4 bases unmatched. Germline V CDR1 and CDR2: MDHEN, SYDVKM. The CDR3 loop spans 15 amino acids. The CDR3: CASSSTGSGANVLTF. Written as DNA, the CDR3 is TGTGCCAGCAGTTCGACAGGGTCCGGGGCCAACGTCCTGACTTTC.

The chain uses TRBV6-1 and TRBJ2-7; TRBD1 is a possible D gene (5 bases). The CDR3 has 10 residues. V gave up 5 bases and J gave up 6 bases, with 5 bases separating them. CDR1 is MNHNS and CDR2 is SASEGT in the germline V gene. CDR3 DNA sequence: TGTGCCAGCAGTAGGGGCGAGCAGTACTTC. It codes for CASSRGEQYF.

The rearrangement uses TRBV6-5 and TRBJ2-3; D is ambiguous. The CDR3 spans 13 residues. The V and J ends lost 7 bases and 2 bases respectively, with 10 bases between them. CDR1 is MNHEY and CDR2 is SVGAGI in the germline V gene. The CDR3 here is CASTDYSTDTQYF. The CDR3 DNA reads TGTGCCAGCACCGATTACTCCACAGATACGCAGTATTTT.

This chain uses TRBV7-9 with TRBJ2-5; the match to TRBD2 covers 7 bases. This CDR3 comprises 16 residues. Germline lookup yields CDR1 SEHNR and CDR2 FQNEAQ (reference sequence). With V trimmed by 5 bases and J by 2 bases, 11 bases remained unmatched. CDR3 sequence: CASSRRVREEQETQYF. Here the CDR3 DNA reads TGTGCCAGCAGCCGCCGGGTACGGGAGGAACAAGAGACCCAGTACTTC.

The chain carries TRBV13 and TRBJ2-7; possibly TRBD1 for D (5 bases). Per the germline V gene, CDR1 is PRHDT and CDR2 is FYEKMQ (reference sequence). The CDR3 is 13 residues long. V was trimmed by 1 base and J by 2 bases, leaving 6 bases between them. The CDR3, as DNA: TGTGCCAGCAGCTTAGTAGGGGCCTACGAGCAGTACTTC. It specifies CASSLVGAYEQYF.

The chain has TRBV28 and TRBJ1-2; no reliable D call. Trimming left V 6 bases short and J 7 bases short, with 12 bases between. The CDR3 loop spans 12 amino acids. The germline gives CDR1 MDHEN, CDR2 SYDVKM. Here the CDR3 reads CASSRAASGYTF. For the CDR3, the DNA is TGTGCCAGCAGCCGCGCGGCCTCTGGCTACACCTTC.

This chain's CDR3 is CAISEGAGAADTQYF. CDR3 bases: TGTGCCATCAGTGAGGGAGCGGGAGCGGCAGATACGCAGTATTTT. The rearrangement joins TRBV10-3 to TRBJ2-3, with 8 bases identical to TRBD2. J was trimmed by 4 bases and V by 2 bases; bases with no gene match: 5. The germline gives CDR1 ENHRY, CDR2 SYGVKD. This CDR3 region has 15 residues.